The rows below give T cell receptor beta chains drawn from one sample of a study of blood T cell repertoires in COVID-19. The assay was immunoSEQ multiplex PCR, and TCRdb's table has in-frame clones only and misses some. The data show about 17,000 clones, with 80% seen just once and 8% to 13% held by the top ten. The specimen sequenced was peripheral blood. These receptors were collected from an elderly man with acute or convalescent COVID-19. The CDR3 runs from the conserved cysteine through the conserved F or W. A D gene is named only where the DNA matches it firmly. Some rows mark clone size as missing; the rest say once, few, many or name a class of expanded clone.

J | size | V | D | CDR3 | DNA
TRBJ1-5 | NA | TRBV19 | NA | CASSIQPGHRAIYQPQHF | TGTGCCAGTAGTATACAGCCTGGACACCGGGCGATATATCAGCCCCAGCATTTT
TRBJ2-5 | NA | TRBV29-1 | TRBD2 | CSVSGGGSGRQETQYF | TGCAGCGTCTCGGGGGGGGGCTCGGGTCGGCAAGAGACCCAGTACTTC
TRBJ2-7 | NA | TRBV18 | TRBD2 | CASSPLGLSGYEQYF | TGTGCCAGCTCACCCTTGGGACTATCGGGCTACGAGCAGTACTTC
TRBJ1-1 | NA | TRBV9 | NA | CASQAADRWNTEAFF | TGTGCCAGCCAAGCGGCCGACCGGTGGAACACTGAAGCTTTCTTT
TRBJ1-2 | NA | TRBV6-5 | TRBD1 | CASSAGTGPYGYTF | TGTGCCAGCAGCGCCGGGACAGGGCCCTATGGCTACACCTTC
TRBJ1-2 | few | TRBV7-2 | TRBD1 | CASSSPRDSYGYTF | TGTGCCAGCAGCTCCCCCCGGGACAGCTATGGCTACACCTTC
TRBJ2-5 | NA | TRBV7-3 | TRBD2 | CASSLGGGRETQYF | TGTGCCAGCAGCTTAGGCGGGGGTCGGGAGACCCAGTACTTC
TRBJ1-4 | NA | TRBV5-4 | NA | CASSLTGQEEKLFF | TGTGCCAGCAGCTTGACAGGGCAGGAAGAAAAACTGTTTTTT
TRBJ2-5 | NA | TRBV30 | NA | CAWSLSASYQETQYF | TGTGCCTGGAGTTTGAGTGCATCGTACCAAGAGACCCAGTACTTC
TRBJ2-1 | NA | TRBV5-1 | NA | CASSLGGTSSYNEQFF | TGCGCCAGCAGCTTGGGGGGGACTTCCTCCTACAATGAGCAGTTCTTC
TRBJ1-5 | NA | TRBV7-2 | NA | CASSSRTDQPQHF | TGTGCCAGCAGCTCGCGAACCGATCAGCCCCAGCATTTT
TRBJ2-2 | once | TRBV20-1 | TRBD1 | CSASTGQGSGELFF | TGCAGTGCTAGTACGGGACAGGGGTCCGGGGAGCTGTTTTTT
TRBJ2-7 | NA | TRBV14 | TRBD1 | CASSRRQGTYEQYF | TGTGCCAGCAGCCGACGACAGGGGACCTACGAGCAGTACTTC
TRBJ2-1 | NA | TRBV4-3 | TRBD2 | CASSLTSGGFNEQFF | TGCGCCAGCAGCTTGACTAGCGGGGGGTTCAATGAGCAGTTCTTC
TRBJ2-7 | NA | TRBV29-1 | NA | CSVQSGVEQYF | TGCAGCGTTCAGTCAGGGGTCGAGCAGTACTTC
TRBJ2-2 | NA | TRBV6-5 | TRBD1 | CASSYGQGAATGELFF | TGTGCCAGCAGTTACGGACAGGGGGCGGCCACCGGGGAGCTGTTTTTT
TRBJ1-2 | NA | TRBV30 | NA | CAWSLQVNYGYTF | TGTGCCTGGAGTTTGCAGGTTAACTATGGCTACACCTTC
TRBJ1-2 | few | TRBV3-1/TRBV3-2 | TRBD1 | CASSRGQGTYGYTF | TGTGCCAGCAGCCGCGGACAGGGCACCTATGGCTACACCTTC
TRBJ2-5 | NA | TRBV4-2 | TRBD2 | CASSWSSSGQETQYF | TGTGCCAGCAGCTGGAGTTCTAGCGGGCAAGAGACCCAGTACTTC
TRBJ1-2 | NA | TRBV10-1 | NA | CASSSGFDYGYTF | TGCGCCAGCAGTTCGGGTTTTGATTATGGCTACACCTTC
TRBJ1-4 | NA | TRBV6-4 | TRBD1 | CASSVPGQKNEKLFF | TGTGCCAGCAGTGTACCGGGACAGAAGAATGAAAAACTGTTTTTT
TRBJ1-2 | once | TRBV9 | NA | CASSLSSFNNYGYTF | TGTGCCAGCAGCCTCAGTTCGTTTAATAACTATGGCTACACCTTC
TRBJ2-7 | NA | TRBV6-5 | TRBD2 | CASLAGDYEQYF | TGTGCCAGTCTAGCGGGGGACTACGAGCAGTACTTC
TRBJ1-1 | few | TRBV7-8 | NA | CASSLPGGDTEAFF | TGTGCCAGCAGTCTACCAGGAGGGGACACTGAAGCTTTCTTT